The 5 T cell receptor beta chains presented below share a single source sample, sequenced in a study of blood T cell repertoires in COVID-19. Libraries were prepared by immunoSEQ multiplex PCR; TCRdb keeps only in-frame clonotypes and omits some of them. The sample consists of around 60,000 clones, around 83% of them appearing once. The source material was peripheral blood. The receptors here all came from a middle-aged man with COVID-19, enrolled during active disease.

The V and J genes are TRBV11-2 and TRBJ2-2, with D possibly matching TRBD1 (5 bases). The germline V and J ends were trimmed by 1 base and 4 bases, with 10 bases remaining between them. Germline CDR1 reads SGHAT; CDR2 reads FQNNGV. The CDR3 loop spans 15 amino acids. The CDR3: CASSLVQGTTGELFF. The DNA for the CDR3 is TGTGCCAGCAGCTTAGTCCAGGGAACCACCGGGGAGCTGTTTTTT.

This clone was seen just once. The rearrangement links TRBV7-9 to TRBJ2-5; TRBD2 might be the D (5 bases). The V and J ends lost 8 bases and 2 bases respectively, with 9 bases between them. This CDR3 is 12 amino acids long. CDR1 and CDR2 (germline): SEHNR, FQNEAQ (reference sequence). This CDR3 is CASADLQETQYF. The CDR3 coding sequence is TGTGCCAGCGCGGACTTACAAGAGACCCAGTACTTC.

DNA for the CDR3: TGTGCCTCCCGGACTAGCGGGAGACACAATGAGCAGTTCTTC. This encodes CASRTSGRHNEQFF. The J gene is TRBJ2-1, the V gene TRBV10-3, with 13 positions matching TRBD2. The J segment lost 5 bases and the V segment lost 11 bases, leaving 6 bases of the junction unmatched. The germline gives CDR1 ENHRY, CDR2 SYGVKD. This CDR3 contains 14 residues.

The gene calls are TRBV28 and TRBJ1-3; D not resolved. CDR1 and CDR2 (germline): MDHEN, SYDVKM. Trimming cost V 3 bases and J 0 bases, with 9 bases left between them. The CDR3 covers 15 residues. The CDR3 DNA reads TGTGCCAGCAGTTTGCAACTTAGCTCTGGAAACACCATATATTTT. It codes for CASSLQLSSGNTIYF.

The chain joins TRBV19 to TRBJ1-1; D call uncertain. Trimming took off 5 bases at V and 6 bases at J, with 13 bases between the two ends. Germline V gene lookup returns CDR1 LNHDA and CDR2 SQIVND (reference sequence). The CDR3 loop spans 13 amino acids. CDR3 in amino acids: CASSVRDMAEAFF. For the CDR3, the DNA is TGTGCCAGTAGTGTACGGGATATGGCTGAAGCTTTCTTT.